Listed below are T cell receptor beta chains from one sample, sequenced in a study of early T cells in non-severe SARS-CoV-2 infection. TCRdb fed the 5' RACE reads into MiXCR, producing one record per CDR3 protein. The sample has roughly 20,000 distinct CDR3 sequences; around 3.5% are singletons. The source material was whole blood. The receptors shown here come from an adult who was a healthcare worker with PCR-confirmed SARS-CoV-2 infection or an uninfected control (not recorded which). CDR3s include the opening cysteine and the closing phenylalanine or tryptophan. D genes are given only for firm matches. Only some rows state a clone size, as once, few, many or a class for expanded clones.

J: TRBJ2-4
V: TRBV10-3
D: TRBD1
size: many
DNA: TGTGCCATCAGTGAACTTACTCCCGGGACAGGGCGAAACATTCAGTACTTC
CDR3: CAISELTPGTGRNIQYF

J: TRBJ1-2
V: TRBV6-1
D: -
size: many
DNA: TGTGCCAGCAGTGAAGCTATGGACGGCTATGGCTACACCTTC
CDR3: CASSEAMDGYGYTF

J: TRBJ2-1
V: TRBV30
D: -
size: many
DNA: TGTGCCTGGAAACCCGAAGGGTATGAGCAGTTCTTC
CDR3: CAWKPEGYEQFF

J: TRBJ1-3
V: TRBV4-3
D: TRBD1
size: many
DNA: TGCGCCAGCAGCCAGGGGACAGGGACAGGAAACACCATATATTTT
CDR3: CASSQGTGTGNTIYF

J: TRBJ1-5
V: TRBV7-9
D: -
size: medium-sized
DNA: TGTGCCAGCAGCCGAGCGGGTCCTAATCAGCCCCAGCATTTT
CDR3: CASSRAGPNQPQHF

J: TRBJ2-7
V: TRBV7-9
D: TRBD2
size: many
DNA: TGTGCCAGCAGCCCCCGGACTAGCGGAGAGTACGAGCAGTACTTC
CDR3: CASSPRTSGEYEQYF

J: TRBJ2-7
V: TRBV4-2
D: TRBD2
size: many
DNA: TGTGCCAGCAGCCTGGATGTAGCGGGAGGGCCCGAGCAGTACTTC
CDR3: CASSLDVAGGPEQYF

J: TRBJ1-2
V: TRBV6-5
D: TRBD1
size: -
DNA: TGTGCCAGCAGTTATGAGGGGGGACAGGGCTATGGCTACACCTTC
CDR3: CASSYEGGQGYGYTF

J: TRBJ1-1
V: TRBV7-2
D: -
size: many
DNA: TGTGCCAGCAGCCCCGTGGTAAGAACGGAAGCTTTCTTT
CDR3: CASSPVVRTEAFF

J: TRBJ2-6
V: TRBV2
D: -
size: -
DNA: TGTGCCAGCACCCGTCTTTCTGGGGCCAACGTCCTGACTTTC
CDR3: CASTRLSGANVLTF

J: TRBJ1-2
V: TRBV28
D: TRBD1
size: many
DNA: TGTGCCAGCAGTTTGAAACAGGGGTTTCGAGGCTACACCTTC
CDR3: CASSLKQGFRGYTF

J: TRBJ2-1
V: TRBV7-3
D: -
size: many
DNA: TGTGCCAGCAGCCCGCGTCAGTCGTTTTTCGACAATGAGCAGTTCTTC
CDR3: CASSPRQSFFDNEQFF

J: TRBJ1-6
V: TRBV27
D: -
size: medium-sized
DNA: TGTGCCAGCAGTTTGGTCAGGGGTAATTCACCCCTCCACTTT
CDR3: CASSLVRGNSPLHF

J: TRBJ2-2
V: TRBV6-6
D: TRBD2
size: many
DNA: TGTGCCAGCAGTCTGATAGCGGGGGGGCCCGGGGAGCTGTTTTTT
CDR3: CASSLIAGGPGELFF

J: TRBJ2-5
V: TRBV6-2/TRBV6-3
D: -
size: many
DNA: TGTGCCAGCAGTAACAACGTCCTAGGGGAGACCCAGTACTTC
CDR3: CASSNNVLGETQYF

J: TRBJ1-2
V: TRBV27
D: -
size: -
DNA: TGTGCCAGCAGTTTATCGGGGGTCGGTGGCTACACCTTC
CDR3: CASSLSGVGGYTF

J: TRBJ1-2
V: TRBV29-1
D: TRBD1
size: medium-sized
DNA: TGCAGCGTCGCGTCTTCAGGGGGGTCAACTGGCTACACCTTC
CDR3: CSVASSGGSTGYTF

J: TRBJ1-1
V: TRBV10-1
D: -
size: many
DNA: TGCGCCAGCAGTGAGTCCGGCAGGTTTGGGACTGAAGCTTTCTTT
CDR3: CASSESGRFGTEAFF

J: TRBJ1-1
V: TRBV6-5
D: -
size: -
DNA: TGTGCCACCAGGCTGGAAGCGGACACTGAAGCTTTCTTT
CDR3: CATRLEADTEAFF

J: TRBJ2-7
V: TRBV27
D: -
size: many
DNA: TGTGCCAGCAGTTTTTATAGCAACTACGAGCAGTACTTC
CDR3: CASSFYSNYEQYF

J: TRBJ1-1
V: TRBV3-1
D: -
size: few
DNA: TGTGCCAGCAGCCAGGGAGGGGTTCGCACTGAAGCTTTCTTT
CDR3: CASSQGGVRTEAFF

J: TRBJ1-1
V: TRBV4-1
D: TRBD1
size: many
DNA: TGCGCCAGCAGCCAAGATAGGGGGACAGTGTTTATCATGAACACTGAAGCTTTCTTT
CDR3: CASSQDRGTVFIMNTEAFF

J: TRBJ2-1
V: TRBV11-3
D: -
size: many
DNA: TGTGCCAGCAGCTTAAATACAAATGAGCAGTTCTTC
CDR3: CASSLNTNEQFF

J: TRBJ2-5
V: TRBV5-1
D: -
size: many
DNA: TGCGCCAGCAGCTTGGGGAACGCGCAAGAGACCCAGTACTTC
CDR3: CASSLGNAQETQYF

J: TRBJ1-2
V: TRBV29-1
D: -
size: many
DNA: TGCAGCGTTGAAGGGCCGGCTGGAGGCTACACCTTC
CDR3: CSVEGPAGGYTF

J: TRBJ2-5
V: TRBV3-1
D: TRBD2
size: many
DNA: TGTGCCAGCAGCCCCCAAATGCTAGCGGGGTCGGAGACCCAGTACTTC
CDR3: CASSPQMLAGSETQYF

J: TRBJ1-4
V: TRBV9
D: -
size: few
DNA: TGTGCCAGCAGCCCCCGGGGAGGGGATGAAAAACTGTTTTTT
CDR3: CASSPRGGDEKLFF

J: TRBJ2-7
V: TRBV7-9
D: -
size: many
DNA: TGTGCCAGCAGCCTCAACTACGAGCAGTACTTC
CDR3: CASSLNYEQYF

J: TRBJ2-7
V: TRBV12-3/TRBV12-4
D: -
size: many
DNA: TGTGCCAGCAGTTTCAGGAAGGGCTCCTACGAGCAGTACTTC
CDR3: CASSFRKGSYEQYF

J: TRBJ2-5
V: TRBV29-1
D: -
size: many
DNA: TGCAGCGGAGGGGGAACAGAGACCCAGTACTTC
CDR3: CSGGGTETQYF

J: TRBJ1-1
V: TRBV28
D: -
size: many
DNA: TGTGCCAGCAGTTCCTCACAGACTACGGTGAACACTGAAGCTTTCTTT
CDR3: CASSSSQTTVNTEAFF

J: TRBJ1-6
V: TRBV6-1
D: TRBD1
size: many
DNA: TGTGCCAGCCGCCGGACAGGAGACAATTCACCCCTCCACTTT
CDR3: CASRRTGDNSPLHF

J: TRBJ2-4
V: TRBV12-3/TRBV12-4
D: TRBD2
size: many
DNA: TGTGCCAGCAGATTACAAGCGGGGACTAAAAACATTCAGTACTTC
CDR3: CASRLQAGTKNIQYF

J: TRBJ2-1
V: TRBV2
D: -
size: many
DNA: TGTGCCAGCAGTGAAAATCCCCAGTCGGCGCAGTTCTTC
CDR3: CASSENPQSAQFF

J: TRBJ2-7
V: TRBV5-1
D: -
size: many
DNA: TGCGCCAGCAGCTCCTCCACATGGTTGGTCGGCGAGCAGTACTTC
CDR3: CASSSSTWLVGEQYF